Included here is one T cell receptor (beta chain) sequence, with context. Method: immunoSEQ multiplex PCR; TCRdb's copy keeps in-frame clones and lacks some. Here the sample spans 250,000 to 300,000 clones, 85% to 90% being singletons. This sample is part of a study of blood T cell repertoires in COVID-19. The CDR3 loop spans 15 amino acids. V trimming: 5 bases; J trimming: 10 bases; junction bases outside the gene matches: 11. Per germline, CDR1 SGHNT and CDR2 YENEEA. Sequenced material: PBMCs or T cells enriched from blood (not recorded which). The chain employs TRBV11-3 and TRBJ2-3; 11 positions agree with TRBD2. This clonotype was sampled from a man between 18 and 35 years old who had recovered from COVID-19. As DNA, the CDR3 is TGTGCCAGCAGCCCAGGGACTAGCGGTATTGGGGCGCAGTATTTT. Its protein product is CASSPGTSGIGAQYF.